One TCR beta chain is described in this entry. CDR3 length: 14 residues. Germline lookup yields CDR1 MDHEN and CDR2 SYDVKM. Trimming cost V 8 bases and J 3 bases; bases outside gene matches: 8. The assay was immunoSEQ multiplex PCR, and TCRdb's table has in-frame clones only and misses some. The top ten hold 13% of the sample, which has more than 150,000 clones, 70% to 85% seen once. These data belong to a study of blood T cell repertoires in COVID-19. Study details: The samples span acute and convalescent COVID-19 from the United States, Italy and Spain. PBMCs, B-cell-depleted T cells, or T cells provided the cDNA or gDNA that made up the material.

The clonotype was recovered from a man aged 45 to 65 who had recovered from COVID-19. The specimen sequenced was peripheral blood. The V gene is TRBV28, the J gene TRBJ2-7; TRBD1 matches 9 bases. CDR3 region: CASGTTTGGYEQYF. For the CDR3, the DNA is TGTGCCAGCGGAACGACGACAGGGGGCTACGAGCAGTACTTC.